This T cell receptor beta chain was documented in a study of blood T cell repertoires in COVID-19. Study-wide background: The analysed material was cDNA or gDNA that came from T cells, B-cell-depleted T cells, or PBMCs.

J lost 3 bases, V lost 3 bases, and 8 bases had no gene match. The CDR3 consists of 15 residues. Germline values: CDR1 DFQATT, CDR2 SNEGSKA (reference sequence). Assay used: immunoSEQ multiplex PCR; TCRdb lists only in-frame clones, some missing. Here the sample spans about 220,000 clones, less than 85% being singletons. Input material: peripheral blood. This clonotype was obtained from a woman between 70 and 85 years old with acute or convalescent COVID-19. The chain recombines TRBV20-1 with TRBJ1-2, with TRBD1 matching 9 bases. Written as DNA, the CDR3 is TGCAGTGCTAGTAGACAGGGGGACACTCACTATGGCTACACCTTC. The encoded protein is CSASRQGDTHYGYTF.